The 3 T cell receptor beta chains below all came from one sample that was sequenced in a study of blood T cell repertoires in COVID-19. Some clones are missing from TCRdb's copy, which holds only in-frame ones; the method was immunoSEQ multiplex PCR. The profile shows 200,000 to 250,000 clones, around 88% of them singletons. Input material: peripheral blood. These receptors were taken from a man aged 18-30 years with active or convalescent COVID-19.

The chain joins TRBV6-1 to TRBJ1-1; D perhaps matches TRBD1 (6 bases). The CDR3 runs 19 residues. Germline CDR1 and CDR2: MNHNS and SASEGT. Trimming pared 4 bases from V and 9 bases from J, leaving 33 bases between. Here the CDR3 reads CASSGAFQGRWSRTSQAFF. The CDR3 nucleotides read TGTGCCAGCAGTGGGGCTTTTCAGGGGCGCTGGTCAAGAACAAGTCAAGCTTTCTTT.

The CDR3 loop reads CSVVAGGVNTGELFF. DNA of the CDR3: TGCAGCGTTGTGGCGGGAGGGGTTAACACCGGGGAGCTGTTTTTT. The chain couples TRBV29-1 to TRBJ2-2; 9 positions agree with TRBD2. The CDR3 is made up of 15 amino acids. The V gene end was trimmed by 4 bases and the J gene end by 2 bases; junction bases not matched to a gene: 5. The germline CDR1 and CDR2 sequences are SQVTM and ANQGSEA.

The chain links TRBV6-4 to TRBJ2-1; 9 bases fit TRBD2. Per the germline V gene, CDR1 is MRHNA and CDR2 is SNTAGT. The CDR3 has 14 residues. The junction had 7 bases not matched to a gene; V was cut back by 6 bases and J by 7 bases. This CDR3 reads CASRWREGPNEQFF. CDR3 bases: TGTGCCAGCAGATGGCGGGAGGGCCCAAATGAGCAGTTCTTC.